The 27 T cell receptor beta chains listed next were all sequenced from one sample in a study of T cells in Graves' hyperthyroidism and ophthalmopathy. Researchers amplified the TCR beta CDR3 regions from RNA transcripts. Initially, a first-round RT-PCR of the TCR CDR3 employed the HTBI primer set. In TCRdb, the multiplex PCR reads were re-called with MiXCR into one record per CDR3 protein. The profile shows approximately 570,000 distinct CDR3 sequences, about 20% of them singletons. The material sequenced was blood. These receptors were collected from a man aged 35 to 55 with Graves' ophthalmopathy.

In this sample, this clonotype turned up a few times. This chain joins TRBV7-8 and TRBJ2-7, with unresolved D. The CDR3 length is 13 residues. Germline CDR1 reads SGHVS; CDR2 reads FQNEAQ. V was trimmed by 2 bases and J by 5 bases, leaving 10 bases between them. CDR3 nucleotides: TGTGCCAGCAGCTTAAGGTGGCAGCACGAGCAGTACTTC. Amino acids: CASSLRWQHEQYF.

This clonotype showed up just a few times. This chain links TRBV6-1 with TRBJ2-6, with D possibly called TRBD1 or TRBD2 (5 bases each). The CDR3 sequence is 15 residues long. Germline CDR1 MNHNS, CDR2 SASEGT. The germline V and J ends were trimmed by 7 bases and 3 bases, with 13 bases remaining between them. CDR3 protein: CASNRSGGGANVLTF. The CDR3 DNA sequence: TGTGCCAGCAATCGGTCTGGGGGTGGGGCCAACGTCCTGACTTTC.

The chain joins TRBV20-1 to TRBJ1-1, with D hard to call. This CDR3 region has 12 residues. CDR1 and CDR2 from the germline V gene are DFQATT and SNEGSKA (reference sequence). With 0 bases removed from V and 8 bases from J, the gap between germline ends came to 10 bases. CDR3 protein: CSARDWLREAFF. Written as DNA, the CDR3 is TGCAGTGCTAGAGATTGGCTTAGGGAAGCTTTCTTT.

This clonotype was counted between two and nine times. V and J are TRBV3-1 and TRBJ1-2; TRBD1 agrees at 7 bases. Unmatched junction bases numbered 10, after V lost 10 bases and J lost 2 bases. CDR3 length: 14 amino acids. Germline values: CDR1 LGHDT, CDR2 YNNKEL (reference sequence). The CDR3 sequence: CATHWTGVNYGYTF. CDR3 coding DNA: TGTGCCACTCACTGGACAGGAGTCAACTATGGCTACACCTTC.

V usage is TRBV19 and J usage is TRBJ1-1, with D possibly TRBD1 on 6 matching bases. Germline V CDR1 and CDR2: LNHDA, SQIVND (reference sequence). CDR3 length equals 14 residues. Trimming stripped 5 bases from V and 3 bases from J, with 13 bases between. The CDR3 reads CASSPAQGYTEAFF. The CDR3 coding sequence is TGTGCCAGTAGTCCAGCTCAGGGGTACACTGAAGCTTTCTTT.

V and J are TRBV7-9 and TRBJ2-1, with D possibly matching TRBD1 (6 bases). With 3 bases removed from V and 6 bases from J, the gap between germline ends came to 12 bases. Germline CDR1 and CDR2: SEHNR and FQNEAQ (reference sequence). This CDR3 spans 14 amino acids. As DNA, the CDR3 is TGTGCCAGCAGCTTTCCGGACAGCTTCAATGAGCAGTTCTTC. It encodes CASSFPDSFNEQFF. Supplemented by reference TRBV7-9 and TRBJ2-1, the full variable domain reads DTGVSQNPRHKITKRGQNVTFRCDPISEHNRLYWYRQTLGQGPEFLTYFQNEAQLEKSRLLSDRFSAERPKGSFSTLEIQRTEQGDSAMYLCASSFPDSFNEQFFGPGTRLTVL.

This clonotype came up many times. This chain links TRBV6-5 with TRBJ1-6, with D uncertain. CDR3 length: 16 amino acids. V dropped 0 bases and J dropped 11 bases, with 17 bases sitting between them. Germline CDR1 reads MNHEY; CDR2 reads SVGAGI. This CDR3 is CASSYSFKGLGTPLHF. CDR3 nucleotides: TGTGCCAGCAGTTACTCGTTCAAAGGCCTTGGGACACCCCTCCACTTT.

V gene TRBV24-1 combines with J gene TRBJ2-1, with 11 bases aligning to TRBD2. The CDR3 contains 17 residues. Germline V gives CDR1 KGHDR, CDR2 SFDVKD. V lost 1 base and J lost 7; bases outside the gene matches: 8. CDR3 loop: CATSDLLASGGRNEQFF. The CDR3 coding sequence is TGTGCCACCAGTGATTTATTGGCTAGCGGGGGGAGGAATGAGCAGTTCTTC.

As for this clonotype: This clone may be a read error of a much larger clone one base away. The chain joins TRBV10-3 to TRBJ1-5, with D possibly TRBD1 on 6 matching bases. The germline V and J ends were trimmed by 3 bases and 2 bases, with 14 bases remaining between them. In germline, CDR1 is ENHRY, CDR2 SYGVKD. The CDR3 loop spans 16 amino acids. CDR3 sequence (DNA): TGTGCCATCAGTGATCGCGGGGGGCTTGGCAATCAGCCCCAGCATTTT. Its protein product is CAISDRGGLGNQPQHF.

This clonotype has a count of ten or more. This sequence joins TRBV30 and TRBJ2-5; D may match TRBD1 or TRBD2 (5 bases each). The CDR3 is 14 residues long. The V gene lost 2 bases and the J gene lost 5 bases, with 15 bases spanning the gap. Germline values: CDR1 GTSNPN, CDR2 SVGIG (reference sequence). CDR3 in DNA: TGTGCCTGGAGTTCGGGGCTAGTCGGGGAGACCCAGTACTTC. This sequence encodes CAWSSGLVGETQYF.

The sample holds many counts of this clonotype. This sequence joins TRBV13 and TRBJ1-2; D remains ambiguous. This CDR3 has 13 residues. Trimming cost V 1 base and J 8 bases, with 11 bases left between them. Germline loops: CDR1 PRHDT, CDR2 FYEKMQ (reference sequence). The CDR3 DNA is TGTGCCAGCAGCTTAGAATTCGGGGTAGGCTACACCTTC. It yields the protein CASSLEFGVGYTF.

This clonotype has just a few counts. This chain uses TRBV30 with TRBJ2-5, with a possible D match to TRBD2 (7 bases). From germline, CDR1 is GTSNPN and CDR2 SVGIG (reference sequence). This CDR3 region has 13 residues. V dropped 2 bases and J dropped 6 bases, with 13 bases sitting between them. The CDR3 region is CAWSRGGPQTQYF. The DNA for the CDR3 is TGTGCCTGGAGTAGGGGGGGGCCACAGACCCAGTACTTC.

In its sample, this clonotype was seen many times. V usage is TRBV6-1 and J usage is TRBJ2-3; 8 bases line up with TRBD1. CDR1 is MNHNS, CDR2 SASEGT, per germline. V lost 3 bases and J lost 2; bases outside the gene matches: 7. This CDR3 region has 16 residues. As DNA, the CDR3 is TGTGCCAGCAGTGAGGAAGACAGGGGCCCCACAGATACGCAGTATTTT. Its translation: CASSEEDRGPTDTQYF.

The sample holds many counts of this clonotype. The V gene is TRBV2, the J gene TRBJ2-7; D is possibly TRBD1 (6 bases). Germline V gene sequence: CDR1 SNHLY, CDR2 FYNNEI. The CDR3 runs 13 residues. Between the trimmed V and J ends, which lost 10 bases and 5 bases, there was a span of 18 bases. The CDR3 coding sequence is TGTGCCACCACGTTACAGGGAATCCACGAGCAGTACTTC. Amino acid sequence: CATTLQGIHEQYF.

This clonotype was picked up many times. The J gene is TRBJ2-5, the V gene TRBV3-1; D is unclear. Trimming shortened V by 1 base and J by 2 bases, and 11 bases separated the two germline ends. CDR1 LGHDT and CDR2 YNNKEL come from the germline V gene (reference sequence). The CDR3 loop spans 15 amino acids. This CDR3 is CASSQGLERQETQYF. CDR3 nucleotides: TGTGCCAGCAGCCAAGGATTGGAGCGTCAAGAGACCCAGTACTTC.

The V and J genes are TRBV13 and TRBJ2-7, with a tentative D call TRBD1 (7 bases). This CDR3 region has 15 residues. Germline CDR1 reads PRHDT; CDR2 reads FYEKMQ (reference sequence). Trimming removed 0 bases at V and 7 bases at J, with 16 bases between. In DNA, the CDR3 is TGTGCCAGCAGCTTAGGGGCAGGGGGGAGAGGAGAGCAGTACTTC. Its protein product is CASSLGAGGRGEQYF.

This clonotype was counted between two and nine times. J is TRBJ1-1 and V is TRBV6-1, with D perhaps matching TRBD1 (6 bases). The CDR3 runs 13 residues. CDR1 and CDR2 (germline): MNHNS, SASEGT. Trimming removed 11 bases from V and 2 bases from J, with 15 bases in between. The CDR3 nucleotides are TGTGCCGGGGGCCTGGGCCCAAACACTGAAGCTTTCTTT. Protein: CAGGLGPNTEAFF.

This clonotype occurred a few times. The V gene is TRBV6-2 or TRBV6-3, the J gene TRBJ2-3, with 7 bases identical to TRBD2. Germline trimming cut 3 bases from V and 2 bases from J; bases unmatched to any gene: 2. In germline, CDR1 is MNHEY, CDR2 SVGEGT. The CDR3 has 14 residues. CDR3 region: CASSYGRDTDTQYF. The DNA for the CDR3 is TGTGCCAGCAGTTATGGGAGGGACACAGATACGCAGTATTTT.

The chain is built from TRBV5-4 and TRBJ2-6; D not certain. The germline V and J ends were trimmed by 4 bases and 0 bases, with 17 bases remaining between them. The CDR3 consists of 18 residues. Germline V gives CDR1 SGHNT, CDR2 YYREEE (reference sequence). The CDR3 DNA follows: TGTGCCAGCAGCCATGGACGAGGATCTCCCTCTGGGGCCAACGTCCTGACTTTC. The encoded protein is CASSHGRGSPSGANVLTF.

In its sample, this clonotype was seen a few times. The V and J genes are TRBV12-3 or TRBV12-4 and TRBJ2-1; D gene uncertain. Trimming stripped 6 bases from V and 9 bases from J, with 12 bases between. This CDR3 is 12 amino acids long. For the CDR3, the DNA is TGTGCCAGCAGCGCCACAGTGGGTGAGCAGTTCTTC. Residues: CASSATVGEQFF.

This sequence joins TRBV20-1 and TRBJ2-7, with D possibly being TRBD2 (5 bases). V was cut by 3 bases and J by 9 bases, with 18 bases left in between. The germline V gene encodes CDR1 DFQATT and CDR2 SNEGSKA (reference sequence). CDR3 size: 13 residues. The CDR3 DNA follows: TGCAGTGCTAGTCCTCCCGGGATGGGCGGGCAGTACTTC. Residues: CSASPPGMGGQYF.

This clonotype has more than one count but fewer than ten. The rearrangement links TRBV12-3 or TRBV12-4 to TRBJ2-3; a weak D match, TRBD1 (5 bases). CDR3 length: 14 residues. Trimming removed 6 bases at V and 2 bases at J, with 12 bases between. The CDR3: CASSLDSYTDTQYF. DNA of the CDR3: TGTGCCAGCAGCCTAGACAGCTACACAGATACGCAGTATTTT.

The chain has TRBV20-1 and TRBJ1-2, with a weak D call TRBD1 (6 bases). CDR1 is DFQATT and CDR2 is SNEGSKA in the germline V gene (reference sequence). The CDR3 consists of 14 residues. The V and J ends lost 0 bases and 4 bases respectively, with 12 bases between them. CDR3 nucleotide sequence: TGCAGTGCTAGAGAACCCCAGGGGCCCTATGGCTACACCTTC. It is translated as CSAREPQGPYGYTF.

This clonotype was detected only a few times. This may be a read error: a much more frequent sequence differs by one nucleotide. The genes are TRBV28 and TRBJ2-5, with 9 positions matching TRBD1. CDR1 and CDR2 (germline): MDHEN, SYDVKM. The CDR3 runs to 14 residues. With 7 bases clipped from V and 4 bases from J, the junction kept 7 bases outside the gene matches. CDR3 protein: CASIRQGGSETQYF. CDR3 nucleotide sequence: TGTGCCAGCATCAGACAGGGGGGGTCAGAGACCCAGTACTTC.

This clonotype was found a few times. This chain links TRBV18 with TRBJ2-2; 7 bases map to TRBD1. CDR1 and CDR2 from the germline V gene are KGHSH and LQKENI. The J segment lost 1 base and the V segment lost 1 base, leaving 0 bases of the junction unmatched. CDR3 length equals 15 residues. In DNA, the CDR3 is TGTGCCAGCTCACCACGACAGGGGAACACCGGGGAGCTGTTTTTT. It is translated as CASSPRQGNTGELFF.

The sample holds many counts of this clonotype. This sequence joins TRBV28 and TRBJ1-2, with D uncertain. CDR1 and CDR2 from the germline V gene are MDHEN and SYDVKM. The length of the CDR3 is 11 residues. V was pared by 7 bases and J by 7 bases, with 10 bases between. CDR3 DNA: TGTGCCAGCAATACAGACCGTGGCTACACCTTC. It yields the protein CASNTDRGYTF.

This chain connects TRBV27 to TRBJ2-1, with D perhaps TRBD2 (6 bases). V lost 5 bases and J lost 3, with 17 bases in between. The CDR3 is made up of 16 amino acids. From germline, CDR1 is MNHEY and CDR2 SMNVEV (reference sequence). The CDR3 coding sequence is TGTGCCAGCAGTCCCTCCGGGACTCCCTACTACAATGAGCAGTTCTTC. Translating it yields CASSPSGTPYYNEQFF.